This T cell receptor beta chain derives from a study of cytomegalovirus exposure and HLA in healthy donors. Study-wide results and caveats: Excluded were some V segments that proved indistinguishable, including TRBV6-2 and TRBV6-3.

To note about this clone: Its antigen is unidentified.

PCR primers comprised 60 Vbeta and 13 Jbeta primers. The data were produced by immunoSEQ multiplex PCR, yet TCRdb's version contains in-frame clones alone and is incomplete. The table includes approximately 110,000 clones, 74% detected once. V gave up 8 bases and J gave up 4 bases, with 15 bases separating them. This CDR3 has 13 amino acids. Looked up from germline, CDR1 is LNHDA and CDR2 is SQIVND (reference sequence). The gene calls are TRBV19 and TRBJ2-7; no clear D. The specimen sequenced was PBMCs. The clonotype was recovered from a woman in her 50s in good health and CMV-seropositive. CDR3: CASSPVGGYEQYF. The CDR3 bases are TGTGCCAGTTCCCCCGTCGGCGGATACGAGCAGTACTTC.